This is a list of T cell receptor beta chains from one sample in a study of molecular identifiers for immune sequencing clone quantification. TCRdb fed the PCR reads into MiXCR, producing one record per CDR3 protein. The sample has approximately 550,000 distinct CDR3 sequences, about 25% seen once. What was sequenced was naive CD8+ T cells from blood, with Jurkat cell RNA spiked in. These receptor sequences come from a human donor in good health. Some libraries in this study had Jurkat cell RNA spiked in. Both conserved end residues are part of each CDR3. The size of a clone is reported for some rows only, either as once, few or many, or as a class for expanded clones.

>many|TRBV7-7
CASSLETGYEQYF
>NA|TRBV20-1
CSATGPNTGELFF
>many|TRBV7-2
CASSPPETQYF
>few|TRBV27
CASSSLPPGRETQYF
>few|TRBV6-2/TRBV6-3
CASRALSFYTF
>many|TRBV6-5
CASSYRDRAAETQYF
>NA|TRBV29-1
CPAVSGGALAGGYEQYF
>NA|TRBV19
CASGPTTGPAVGYTF
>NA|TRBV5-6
CASSYSGTGYLTDTQYF
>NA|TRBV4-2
CASSQRDDSPYEQYF
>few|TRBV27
CASSLSAGLGLAGVETQYF